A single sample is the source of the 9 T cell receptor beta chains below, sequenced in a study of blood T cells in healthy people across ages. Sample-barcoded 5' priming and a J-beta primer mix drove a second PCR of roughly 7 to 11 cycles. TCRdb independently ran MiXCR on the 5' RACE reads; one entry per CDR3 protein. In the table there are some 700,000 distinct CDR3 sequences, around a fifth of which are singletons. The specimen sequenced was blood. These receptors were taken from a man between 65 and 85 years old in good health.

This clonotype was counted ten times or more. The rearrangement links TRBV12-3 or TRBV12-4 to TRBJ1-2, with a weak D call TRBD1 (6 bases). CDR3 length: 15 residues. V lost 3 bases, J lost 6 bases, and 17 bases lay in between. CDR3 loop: CASSLSEGGSHGYTF. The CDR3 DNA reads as TGTGCCAGCAGTTTGAGTGAGGGGGGTAGTCATGGCTACACCTTC.

This CDR3 reads CASSERSGPQHF. The CDR3 nucleotides read TGTGCCAGCAGCGAAAGATCGGGGCCCCAGCATTTT. V gene TRBV13 combines with J gene TRBJ1-5, with D hard to call. The V end lost 5 bases, the J end lost 9 bases, and 11 bases lay between the germline ends. The CDR3 consists of 12 residues. Germline V gives CDR1 PRHDT, CDR2 FYEKMQ (reference sequence).

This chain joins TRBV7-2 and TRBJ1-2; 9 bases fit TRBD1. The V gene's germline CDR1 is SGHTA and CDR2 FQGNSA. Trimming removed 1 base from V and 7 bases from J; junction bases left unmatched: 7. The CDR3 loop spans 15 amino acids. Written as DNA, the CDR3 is TGTGCCAGCAGCTTAGACAGGGGGCGATTGACTGGCTACACCTTC. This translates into CASSLDRGRLTGYTF.

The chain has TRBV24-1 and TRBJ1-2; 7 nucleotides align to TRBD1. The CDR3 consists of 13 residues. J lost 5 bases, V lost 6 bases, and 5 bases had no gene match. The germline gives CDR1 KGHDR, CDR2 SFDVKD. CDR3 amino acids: CATSTGTEYGYTF. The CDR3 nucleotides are TGTGCCACCAGTACCGGGACAGAATATGGCTACACCTTC.

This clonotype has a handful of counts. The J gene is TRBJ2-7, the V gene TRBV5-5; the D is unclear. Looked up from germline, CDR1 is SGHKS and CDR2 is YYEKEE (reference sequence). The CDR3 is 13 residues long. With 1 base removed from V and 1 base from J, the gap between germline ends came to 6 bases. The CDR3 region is CASSLYQSYEQYF. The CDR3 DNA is TGTGCCAGCAGCTTGTATCAGTCCTACGAGCAGTACTTC.

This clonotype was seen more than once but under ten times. CDR3 amino acids: CSARGEGATEAFF. The CDR3 DNA reads TGCAGTGCTAGAGGTGAGGGGGCCACTGAAGCTTTCTTT. V and J are TRBV20-1 and TRBJ1-1; 7 nucleotides align to TRBD1. CDR1 and CDR2 (germline): DFQATT, SNEGSKA (reference sequence). The V and J ends lost 1 base and 4 bases, in that order; junction bases with no gene match: 3. This CDR3 comprises 13 residues.

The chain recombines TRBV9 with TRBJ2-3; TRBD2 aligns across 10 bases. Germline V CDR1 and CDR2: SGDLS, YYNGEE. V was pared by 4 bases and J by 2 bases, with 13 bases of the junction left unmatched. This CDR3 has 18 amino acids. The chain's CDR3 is CASSTGLADLFNTDTQYF. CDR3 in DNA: TGTGCCAGCAGCACAGGACTAGCGGATCTTTTTAACACAGATACGCAGTATTTT.

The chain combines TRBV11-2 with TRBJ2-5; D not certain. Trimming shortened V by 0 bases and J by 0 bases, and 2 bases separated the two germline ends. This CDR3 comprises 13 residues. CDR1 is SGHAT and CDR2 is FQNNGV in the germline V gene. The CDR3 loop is CASSLDYQETQYF. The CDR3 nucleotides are TGTGCCAGCAGCTTAGACTACCAAGAGACCCAGTACTTC.

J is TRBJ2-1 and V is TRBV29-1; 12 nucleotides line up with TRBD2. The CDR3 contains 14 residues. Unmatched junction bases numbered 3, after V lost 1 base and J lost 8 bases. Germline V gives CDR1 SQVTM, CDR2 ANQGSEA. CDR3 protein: CSVEVPSGGDEQFF. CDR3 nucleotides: TGCAGCGTTGAAGTGCCTAGCGGGGGGGATGAGCAGTTCTTC.